The present T cell receptor beta chain was sequenced within a study of cytomegalovirus exposure and HLA in healthy donors. Study findings and constraints: The only immune exposure information that was available was CMV serostatus. Per a later analysis, HLA-associated TCR beta chains showed more clonal expansion than other, equally common TCR beta chains.

PCR was performed using 60 Vbeta and 13 Jbeta primers. TCRdb's table, derived via immunoSEQ multiplex PCR, lists solely in-frame clones and lacks some. The table lists 30,000 to 40,000 clones, 40% to 50% of them singletons. To note about this clone: Its cognate antigen is unknown.

Germline lookup yields CDR1 SGHRS and CDR2 YFSETQ. The CDR3 length is 16 residues. The germline V and J ends were trimmed by 0 bases and 1 base, with 12 bases remaining between them. Everyone who donated was a healthy bone marrow donor. The receptor was isolated from a woman aged 50 to 60 in good health and CMV-seronegative. The V call is TRBV5-1, the J call TRBJ2-3; D call uncertain. The sequenced sample consisted of PBMCs. CDR3 coding DNA: TGCGCCAGCAGCTTGGCGGCTAGTACGGGCACAGATACGCAGTATTTT. It is translated as CASSLAASTGTDTQYF.